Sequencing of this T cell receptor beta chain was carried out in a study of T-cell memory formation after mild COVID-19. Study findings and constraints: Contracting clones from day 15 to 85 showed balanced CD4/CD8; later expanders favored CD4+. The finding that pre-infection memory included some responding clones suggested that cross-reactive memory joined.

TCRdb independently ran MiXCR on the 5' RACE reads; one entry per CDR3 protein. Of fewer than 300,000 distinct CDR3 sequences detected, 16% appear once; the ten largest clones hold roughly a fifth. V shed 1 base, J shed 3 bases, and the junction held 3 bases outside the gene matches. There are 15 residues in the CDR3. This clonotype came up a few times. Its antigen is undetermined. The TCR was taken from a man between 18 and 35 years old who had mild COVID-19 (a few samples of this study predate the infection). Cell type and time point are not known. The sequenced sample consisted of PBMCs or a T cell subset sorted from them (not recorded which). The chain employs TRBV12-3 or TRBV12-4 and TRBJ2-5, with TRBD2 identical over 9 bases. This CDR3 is CASSLEASGEETQYF. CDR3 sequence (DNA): TGTGCCAGCAGTTTAGAGGCTAGCGGGGAAGAGACCCAGTACTTC.